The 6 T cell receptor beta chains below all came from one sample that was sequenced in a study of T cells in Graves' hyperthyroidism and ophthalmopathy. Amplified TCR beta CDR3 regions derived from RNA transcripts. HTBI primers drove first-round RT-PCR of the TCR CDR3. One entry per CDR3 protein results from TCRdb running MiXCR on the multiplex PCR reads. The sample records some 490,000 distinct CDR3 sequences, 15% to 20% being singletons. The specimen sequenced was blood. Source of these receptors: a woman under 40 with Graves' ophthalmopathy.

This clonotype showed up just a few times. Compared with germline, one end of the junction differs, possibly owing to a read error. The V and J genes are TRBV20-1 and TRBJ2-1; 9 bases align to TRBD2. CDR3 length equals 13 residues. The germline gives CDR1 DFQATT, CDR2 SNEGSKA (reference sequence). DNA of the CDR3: TGCAGTGCTCCGGGACTAGCCTACAATGAGCAGATCTTC. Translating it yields CSAPGLAYNEQIF.

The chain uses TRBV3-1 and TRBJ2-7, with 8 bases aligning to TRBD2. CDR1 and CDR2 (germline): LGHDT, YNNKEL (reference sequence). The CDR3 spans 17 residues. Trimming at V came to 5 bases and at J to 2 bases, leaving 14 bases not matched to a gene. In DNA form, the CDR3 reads TGTGCCAGCAGCACATCGATTAGCGGGAAGCTTCCCTACGAGCAGTACTTC. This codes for CASSTSISGKLPYEQYF.

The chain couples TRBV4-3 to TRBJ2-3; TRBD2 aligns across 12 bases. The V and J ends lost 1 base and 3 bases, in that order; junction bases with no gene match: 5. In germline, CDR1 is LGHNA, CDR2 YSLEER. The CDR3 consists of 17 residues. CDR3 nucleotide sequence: TGCGCCAGCAGCCAAGGACCACTAGCGGGAGGTACAGATACGCAGTATTTT. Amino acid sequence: CASSQGPLAGGTDTQYF.

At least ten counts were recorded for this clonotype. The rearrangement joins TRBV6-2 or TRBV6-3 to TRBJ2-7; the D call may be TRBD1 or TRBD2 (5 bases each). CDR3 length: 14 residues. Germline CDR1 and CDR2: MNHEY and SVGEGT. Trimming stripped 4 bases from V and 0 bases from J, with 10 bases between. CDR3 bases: TGTGCCAGCAGTTGGACACTAGGCTCCTACGAGCAGTACTTC. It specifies CASSWTLGSYEQYF.

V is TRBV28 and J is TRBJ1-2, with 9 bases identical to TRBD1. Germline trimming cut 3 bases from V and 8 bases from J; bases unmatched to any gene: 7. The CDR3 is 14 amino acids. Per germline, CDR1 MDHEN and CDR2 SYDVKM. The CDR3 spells CASSFPGQGGGYTF. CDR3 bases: TGTGCCAGCAGTTTCCCGGGACAGGGCGGCGGCTACACCTTC.

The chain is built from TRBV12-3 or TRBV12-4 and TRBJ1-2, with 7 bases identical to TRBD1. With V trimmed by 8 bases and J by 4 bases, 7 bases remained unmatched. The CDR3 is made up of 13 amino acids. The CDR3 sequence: CASGTGAFYGYTF. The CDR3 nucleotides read TGTGCCAGCGGTACAGGGGCCTTCTATGGCTACACCTTC.